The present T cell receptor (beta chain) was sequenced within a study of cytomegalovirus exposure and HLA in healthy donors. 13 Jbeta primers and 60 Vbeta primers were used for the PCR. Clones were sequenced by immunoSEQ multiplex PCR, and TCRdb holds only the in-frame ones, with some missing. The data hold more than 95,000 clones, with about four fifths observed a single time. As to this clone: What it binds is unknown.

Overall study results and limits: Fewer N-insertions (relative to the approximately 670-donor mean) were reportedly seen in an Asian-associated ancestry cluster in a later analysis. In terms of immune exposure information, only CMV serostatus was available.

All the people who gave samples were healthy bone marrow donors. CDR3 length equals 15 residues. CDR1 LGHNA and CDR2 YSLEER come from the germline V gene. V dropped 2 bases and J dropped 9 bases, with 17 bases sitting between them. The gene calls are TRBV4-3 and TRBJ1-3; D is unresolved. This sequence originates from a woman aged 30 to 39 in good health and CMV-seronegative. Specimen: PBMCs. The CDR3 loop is CASSQSTVLVGTIYF. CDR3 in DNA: TGCGCCAGCAGCCAAAGTACAGTCCTTGTGGGCACCATATATTTT.